This TCR beta chain was obtained from a study of cytomegalovirus exposure and HLA in healthy donors (dated by TCRdb to the late 2010s). For context, the study as a whole: According to an earlier analysis of a few hundred of the donors, about 170 million T cells yielded over 100 million unique TCR beta sequences and approximately 300 Gb of sequence data. The T cell repertoires of 666 subjects were profiled by immunosequencing and related to cytomegalovirus serostatus. Class I and class II HLA loci were covered by the typing at four-digit resolution. Besides the first cohort of about 730 subjects, a separate validation cohort made up of 120 different subjects was used. In a later genetic analysis, genome-wide SNP genotypes for about 55% of the roughly 700 donors were used, and that subset was treated as a discovery cohort. The later analysis used no new phenotypic data to find candidate immune exposures, relying instead on TCR beta sequences and their occurrence across donors. The study aimed to test whether cataloging public T cell receptors could reveal signatures of past pathogen exposure. A handful of DR-DQ haplotypes were handled as single units for association and clustering because linkage in the cohort was strong. The genetic ancestry cluster associated with self-reported Caucasian donors included 81% of the approximately 410 genotyped donors. To predict cytomegalovirus infection status, the study brought together high-throughput TCR immunosequencing, statistical association of individual TCRs with disease status, and machine learning. Every discovery cohort repertoire had been produced on one sequencing platform. Among around 400 genotyped donors of the cohort, an average of about 240,000 unique TCR beta nucleotide sequences were sequenced per donor, 15% to 20% of them non-productive. Donor age, sex, ethnicity and CMV serostatus were compiled alongside the repertoire data. The number of donors typed differed by locus, with about 629-630 for A, B, C, DRB1 and DQB1, around 500 for DQA1, about 610 for DPA1, and approximately 470 for DPB1. To study patterns of TCR occurrence, a later analysis re-analyzed previously published TCR beta repertoires from around 700 donors and added high-resolution HLA genotyping. In an earlier analysis of 550 to 700 of the donors, high-throughput TCR beta sequencing was used to judge whether each TCR beta V gene segment behaved as functional or pseudogenic. An early release that covered 500 to 800 HLA-typed donors contained about 300 gigabases of sequencing data and tens of millions of unique TCR sequences.

The cohort comprised 666 healthy bone marrow donors. All cohort members were sampled while nominally healthy, although unrecorded immune exposures were likely present. The donor tested CMV seronegative, placing the donor among the roughly 340 seronegative members of the cohort. A peripheral blood sample was provided by each donor, and peripheral blood mononuclear cells were used for TCR beta sequencing. The Qiagen DNeasy Blood Extraction Kit was used to extract genomic DNA from the blood cell samples. The full study reports these points: According to a later genetic analysis, donors in an Asian-associated ancestry cluster had fewer N-insertions in productive TCRs than the approximately 650-donor mean. A further reported finding was that TCR beta sequences accurately predicted the HLA-A and HLA-B alleles for most subjects in the first cohort. Because counts were too low, approximately 18 rarely observed V segments, including chromosome 9 orphons, were excluded from the earlier analysis of around 640 of the donors. A group of highly shared sequence variants was considered likely to be a technical artifact of the sequencing pipeline. According to the authors, the approach could potentially be generalized to other disease states and immunological phenotypes. In a later analysis, the rate of TCR association differed among HLA loci, with DRB1 alleles having the most associated TCRs and HLA-C alleles having the fewest. Because some donors lacked HLA typing at each locus, the association tests relied only on the typed subset. A later analysis found that most CMV-associated TCR beta chains appeared HLA-restricted, with HLA associations seemingly driven largely by CMV exposure. In both the original and validation cohorts, the classifier was reported to diagnose cytomegalovirus status with high specificity and sensitivity. In an earlier analysis of fewer than 700 of the donors, most TCR beta V segments appeared in productive rearrangements about 87% or about 30% of the time, broadly matching IMGT annotations. Some IMGT-functional V segments, including TRBV6-2 and TRBV6-3, could not be distinguished by the 87-base-pair reads and were therefore excluded. In this cohort, only TCR beta chains were sequenced, and detectable features were limited by the absence of alpha or paired-chain data. Correlated functional status among segregating V segments might be attributable to linkage disequilibrium, but an unknown experimental factor could not be ruled out. The study gave a list of roughly 150 TCR beta chains associated with cytomegalovirus. When HLA alleles, especially DR and DQ, strongly co-occurred, TCR associations were difficult to assign to individual alleles. Immune exposure information for the cohort was limited to CMV serostatus. The presence/absence analyses assumed that sequencing depth was roughly uniform across donors, and that assumption may not be true. V-gene and J-gene trimming of TCR beta chains was associated with a missense DCLRE1C variant in a later genetic analysis, and the association was replicated in an independent cohort. Across donors, most TCR sequences were observed very rarely, whereas some public TCRs were present in many individuals. Three of the identified cytomegalovirus-associated TCR beta chains were confirmed in vitro to be specific for cytomegalovirus antigens. According to a later analysis, parvovirus B19, influenza, CMV and Epstein-Barr virus appeared linked to several top co-occurrence clusters. A later analysis associated 16,951 TCR beta sequences with specific HLA alleles at a false discovery rate of 0.05. In a later analysis, HLA-associated TCR beta chains were found to be more clonally expanded and to have lower generation probabilities than equally common non-associated chains.

There are a few counts of this clone. No antigen is known for it. Qualities for individual bases were not recorded, and no much larger clone is one base off. The library was made by the immunoSEQ multiplex PCR assay. For the multiplex PCR, a mixture combining 60 forward primers for TCR Vbeta segments and 13 reverse primers for TCR Jbeta segments was used. A multiplex PCR assay on genomic DNA amplified the CDR3 region of rearranged TCR beta genes. The amplified TCR beta libraries were sequenced on the Illumina HiSeq System as 87-base-pair reads. In the authors' own workflow: In a later analysis, some 80 million unique TCR beta chains were counted across the approximately 670 repertoires, and roughly 11 million of these chains were shared by at least two donors. A nearest-neighbor algorithm error-corrected the raw reads and collapsed the reads into unique sequences, merging closely related sequences to remove PCR and sequencing errors. To assign V, D and J gene segments, CDR3 sequences were aligned to IMGT reference sequences. Each retained sequence needed at least a six-nucleotide match to both a V gene segment and a J gene segment. Rearrangements were classified as productive when the CDR3 lacked stop codons and remained in frame with V and J, and all other rearrangements were classified as non-productive. CDR3 was defined by IMGT convention, running from the second conserved V-encoded cysteine to the conserved J-encoded phenylalanine. The earlier analysis of fewer than 750 of the donors excluded sequences that lacked an unambiguous match to a single V gene segment. In an earlier analysis of more than 500 of the donors, a V segment was called functional when productive rearrangements were above 56.7%, and segregating when the standard deviation between donors exceeded 5%. A statistical classification framework was built for diagnosing cytomegalovirus status from the catalog of TCR beta chain sequences. A later analysis assigned V and J genes by comparing TCR nucleotide sequences with IMGT/GENE-DB human TR gene sequences. In a later analysis, CDR3 sequences and most-parsimonious VDJ recombination scenarios were assigned using the TCRdist pipeline. In a later analysis, every TCR beta chain was defined by the combination of its CDR3 amino acid sequence and its V-gene family, and reads without a unique V-gene family were dropped. To address suspected cross-contamination and a sequencing artifact, a later analysis removed some 620 highly shared, low-generation-probability nucleotide sequences. In a later analysis, a clonal expansion index was calculated for each public chain from normalized within-repertoire ranks of inferred template counts. Generation probabilities in a later analysis came from a VDJ recombination model fitted to out-of-frame rearrangements, and those results were checked against IGoR. In a later analysis, TCR-TCR, TCR-HLA and TCR-CMV co-occurrence was scored with hypergeometric tests, and a repertoire-size bias correction was applied to TCR pairs. In a later analysis, false discovery rates were estimated by permuting HLA or CMV assignments 20 times. In a later analysis, co-occurring TCRs were grouped with DBSCAN, and TCRdist sequence similarity was added when clustering was performed within HLA-allele-positive subsets. Repertoires with fewer than 30,000 or more than 120,000 public chains were left out of co-occurrence clustering, as were about 5 repertoires with anomalous nucleotide sharing. This immuneACCESS table, as held by TCRdb, lists in-frame sequences with V and J called but not all clones. Of the missing ones, under half trace to an unresolved V gene in checked studies; the others have no known cause. V, J and clone size reflect that table, while D and trimming were determined from the DNA. The sample has 150,000 to 200,000 clones on record, 78% of them singletons. Around 1.4% of the sample goes to the ten largest clones.

The CDR3 contains 13 residues, cysteine and phenylalanine counted. Of all the DNA, just the CDR3 is kept, 39 bases in frame from base 1. As encoded in the germline V gene, CDR1 is SGHTA while CDR2 is FQGTGA. V is shortened by 5 bases, J by 4 bases, and the region joining them spans 10 bases. The chain employs TRBV7-3 and TRBJ2-3; the D gene lacks a confident call. The receptor was isolated from a male donor in good health and CMV-seronegative. Sequenced input: PBMCs. CDR3 loop: CASSRELADTQYF. The nucleotide sequence is TGTGCCAGCAGCCGCGAGCTGGCAGATACGCAGTATTTT.